A selection of T cell receptor beta chains follows, all from one sample in a study of T cell responses to AZD1222 COVID-19 vaccine. The assay was immunoSEQ multiplex PCR, and TCRdb's table has in-frame clones only and misses some. The data hold approximately 120,000 clones, with roughly 88% observed a single time. Material: peripheral blood, obtained 28 days after the second AZD1222 dose. These receptors were taken from an adult who received the AZD1222 COVID-19 vaccine. The CDR3 runs from the conserved cysteine through the conserved F or W. Fields, in order: V gene, J gene, D gene, clone size, CDR3 DNA, CDR3 protein. A D gene is named only where the DNA matches it firmly. A clone size is listed for some rows: how often the clone was seen (once, few, many), or a class if it is expanded.

>TRBV7-2|TRBJ1-3|.|.
TGTGCCAGCAGCTTAGATCTGGTTGGGGGATCCTCTGGAAACACCATATATTTT
CASSLDLVGGSSGNTIYF
>TRBV10-2|TRBJ1-5|.|once
TGCGCCAGCAGTTCGGGCCGCAATCAGCCCCAGCATTTT
CASSSGRNQPQHF
>TRBV7-2|TRBJ1-1|TRBD1|.
TGTGCCAGCAGCATGGACAGGGATGGCGGTGAAGCTTTCTTT
CASSMDRDGGEAFF
>TRBV7-9|TRBJ1-5|TRBD1|.
TGTGCCAGCACCCTGGGGACAGGTAATCAGCCCCAGCATTTT
CASTLGTGNQPQHF
>TRBV6-2/TRBV6-3|TRBJ2-4|TRBD2|.
TGTGCCAGCAGTCTAGCGGGGGAGGGGGCCAAAAACATTCAGTACTTC
CASSLAGEGAKNIQYF
>TRBV5-4|TRBJ2-3|.|once
TGTGCCAGCAGCCCGGCCCAGGTGGCCACAGATACGCAGTATTTT
CASSPAQVATDTQYF
>TRBV27|TRBJ1-4|.|.
TGTGCCAGCATTACCGGGGACGGAAAACTGTTTTTT
CASITGDGKLFF
>TRBV5-1|TRBJ1-5|.|.
TGCGCCAGCAGCTTGGAAGGGACGGTAACTCAGCCCCAGCATTTT
CASSLEGTVTQPQHF
>TRBV19|TRBJ2-1|TRBD1|.
TGTGCCAGTAGTACGGGACAGGGGGCTAGGTACAATGAGCAGTTCTTC
CASSTGQGARYNEQFF
>TRBV3-1/TRBV3-2|TRBJ1-4|.|.
TGTGCCAGCAGCTTTAGGACACCGAATGAAAAACTGTTTTTT
CASSFRTPNEKLFF
>TRBV18|TRBJ2-3|.|.
TGTGCCAGCTCACCCGACACAGATACGCAGTATTTT
CASSPDTDTQYF
>TRBV18|TRBJ1-5|.|once
TGTGCCAGCTCACCAAAACAAAAAACAGGGCCGGGTCAGCCCCAGCATTTT
CASSPKQKTGPGQPQHF
>TRBV9|TRBJ1-4|.|.
TGTGCCAGCAGCGAACGGGACAATGAAAAACTGTTTTTT
CASSERDNEKLFF
>TRBV5-1|TRBJ1-2|.|.
TGCGCCAGCAGCTCTTCGACATCGTCGGCCCGTAACTATGGCTACACCTTC
CASSSSTSSARNYGYTF
>TRBV3-1/TRBV3-2|TRBJ1-3|.|.
TGTGCCAGCAGCCATCACACGCGCAGCCCGGGAGGAAACACCATATATTTT
CASSHHTRSPGGNTIYF
>TRBV11-2|TRBJ1-2|.|.
TGTGCCAGCGGGCAGACAGGTTATGGCTACACCTTC
CASGQTGYGYTF
>TRBV7-2|TRBJ1-3|.|few
TGTGCCAGCAGCTTAATCGAAGGCCGCTCTGGAAACACCATATATTTT
CASSLIEGRSGNTIYF
>TRBV27|TRBJ2-2|.|.
TGTGCCAGCAGTTTCCTACGCACCGGGGAGCTGTTTTTT
CASSFLRTGELFF
>TRBV3-1/TRBV3-2|TRBJ1-5|.|.
TGTGCCAGCAGCCAAGATAAACAGCTAGATCAGCCCCAGCATTTT
CASSQDKQLDQPQHF
>TRBV21-1|TRBJ1-1|.|.
TGTGCCAGCAGCTCTAGAGCCGGGACAGGGGGCGCGAACACTGAAGCTTTCTTT
CASSSRAGTGGANTEAFF
>TRBV27|TRBJ2-5|TRBD2|.
TGTGCCAGCAGTTTCGGACTAGCGGGGTCCGAGACCCAGTACTTC
CASSFGLAGSETQYF
>TRBV28|TRBJ1-1|TRBD1|.
TGTGCCAGCAGTCCAGGGACAGCTATTTTGAACACTGAAGCTTTCTTT
CASSPGTAILNTEAFF
>TRBV2|TRBJ1-2|.|.
TGTGCCAGCAGTGAAGCCCCAGGGGCAAGCTATGGCTACACCTTC
CASSEAPGASYGYTF
>TRBV5-4|TRBJ2-3|.|.
TGTGCCAGCAGCTTCCTTCCGAGGGATACGCAGTATTTT
CASSFLPRDTQYF
>TRBV28|TRBJ1-5|.|.
TGTGCCAGCAGTTCCGACTCCTACAATCAGCCCCAGCATTTT
CASSSDSYNQPQHF
>TRBV4-1|TRBJ1-2|TRBD1|many
TGCGCCAGCAGCCATCTAGGACAGGGTGCTGGCTACACCTTC
CASSHLGQGAGYTF
>TRBV27|TRBJ1-1|TRBD1|.
TGTGCCAGCAGTTTAGGGACAGCCCCCACTTTGAACACTGAAGCTTTCTTT
CASSLGTAPTLNTEAFF
>TRBV9|TRBJ2-5|.|once
TGTGCCAGCAGCGCACAGGGTTCAGGAGAGACCCAGTACTTC
CASSAQGSGETQYF
>TRBV5-1|TRBJ1-4|.|.
TGCGCCAGCAGCGTCGGGGGGAATAGCGAAAAACTGTTTTTT
CASSVGGNSEKLFF
>TRBV28|TRBJ1-3|TRBD1|.
TGTGCCAGCAGTTCCCCTCCCGGGACAGGGGACTCTGGAAACACCATATATTTT
CASSSPPGTGDSGNTIYF
>TRBV5-1|TRBJ2-1|.|.
TGCGCCAGCAGCCGAGGGACGGGACCTTACAATGAGCAGTTCTTC
CASSRGTGPYNEQFF
>TRBV7-9|TRBJ1-2|TRBD1|.
TGTGCCAGCAGCTTGGGTGACAGGGGTAGCTATGGCTACACCTTC
CASSLGDRGSYGYTF
>TRBV5-5|TRBJ1-6|.|.
TGTGCCAGCAGCTTAAGGCATGCCTCCTATAATTCACCCCTCCACTTT
CASSLRHASYNSPLHF
>TRBV2|TRBJ2-1|TRBD1|.
TGTGCCAGCACCTCGGGGACAGGGGGTTGGCATGAGCAGTTCTTC
CASTSGTGGWHEQFF
>TRBV6-2/TRBV6-3|TRBJ2-5|.|.
TGTGCCAGCAGTCGCCATGGGGCGGGACGCCAAGAGACCCAGTACTTC
CASSRHGAGRQETQYF
>TRBV2|TRBJ1-1|.|.
TGTGCCAGCAGTCCGTACACGGACACTGAAGCTTTCTTT
CASSPYTDTEAFF
>TRBV27|TRBJ1-2|TRBD1|few
TGTGCCAGCAGTCGGAGTGACAGGGTGAGCGGCTACACCTTC
CASSRSDRVSGYTF
>TRBV7-9|TRBJ2-3|TRBD1|.
TGTGCCAGCAGCACAGGGGTTGTGGGCGCAGATACGCAGTATTTT
CASSTGVVGADTQYF
>TRBV7-2|TRBJ1-2|TRBD1|.
TGTGCCAGCAGCTCAGACAGGGGAAACTATGGCTACACCTTC
CASSSDRGNYGYTF
>TRBV3-1/TRBV3-2|TRBJ1-2|.|.
TGTGCCAGCAGCCACACTGGCAGGGCTGGCTACACCTTC
CASSHTGRAGYTF
>TRBV7-9|TRBJ1-2|.|once
TGTGCCAGCAGCTTAGTAGGTAAAGAGCTGGGAGGCTACACCTTC
CASSLVGKELGGYTF
>TRBV6-5|TRBJ1-1|.|few
TGTGCCAGCAGTCCCCGTTGGGGAGGTGAAGCTTTCTTT
CASSPRWGGEAFF
>TRBV10-1|TRBJ1-2|.|.
TGCGCCAGCAGTGACGGCCGTGGCCCCGATGGCTACACCTTC
CASSDGRGPDGYTF
>TRBV28|TRBJ1-3|.|.
TGTGCCAGCAGTAAACAGGGATCGAAAGGAAACACCATATATTTT
CASSKQGSKGNTIYF
>TRBV27|TRBJ1-2|.|.
TGTGCCAGCAGCCGCCCGGGGGGAGATGGCTACACCTTC
CASSRPGGDGYTF
>TRBV6-5|TRBJ1-1|.|.
TGTGCCAGCAGCTCCCGACTCTTAGGGAACACTGAAGCTTTCTTT
CASSSRLLGNTEAFF
>TRBV7-8|TRBJ2-7|TRBD1|.
TGTGCCAGCAGCTTATTCTGGGACAGGGGCGAGCAGTACTTC
CASSLFWDRGEQYF
>TRBV7-8|TRBJ2-5|TRBD2|.
TGTGCCAGCAGCTTCCCTGGATTCACTAGCGCGATGAGGGAGACCCAGTACTTC
CASSFPGFTSAMRETQYF
>TRBV6-1|TRBJ2-4|.|few
TGTGCCAGCAGTGAAGGGGTAGGGTGGAAAAACATTCAGTACTTC
CASSEGVGWKNIQYF
>TRBV6-5|TRBJ1-2|TRBD1|once
TGTGCCAGCAGTTTTCCGGGACAGGGACGTGATGGCTACACCTTC
CASSFPGQGRDGYTF
>TRBV5-1|TRBJ2-3|.|.
TGCGCCAGCGGGGGGCTCAGCACAGATACGCAGTATTTT
CASGGLSTDTQYF
>TRBV5-1|TRBJ2-1|.|.
TGCGCCAGCAGCTTGGCGGTGGGCAGAACCAATGAGCAGTTCTTC
CASSLAVGRTNEQFF
>TRBV14|TRBJ2-5|TRBD2|.
TGTGCCAGCAGCCTTCGGGCTAAGACTAGCGGGGTCCAAGAGACCCAGTACTTC
CASSLRAKTSGVQETQYF
>TRBV12-2|TRBJ2-3|.|.
TGTGCAAGTCGCTTTGCAGGTGGAGATACGCAGTATTTT
CASRFAGGDTQYF
>TRBV10-2|TRBJ1-1|.|.
TGCGCCAGCAGTGAGTCGGTAGGAAACACTGAAGCTTTCTTT
CASSESVGNTEAFF
>TRBV23-1|TRBJ1-1|.|.
TGCGCCAGCAGTATTCCCCCGCTACAGGCGCTCACTGAAGCTTTCTTT
CASSIPPLQALTEAFF
>TRBV3-1/TRBV3-2|TRBJ1-6|.|.
TGTGCCAGCAGCCAAGACGCAGGGGCGTCTAATTCACCCCTCCACTTT
CASSQDAGASNSPLHF
>TRBV2|TRBJ1-2|TRBD1|.
TGTGCCAGCAGTGAAGGGGTCAGGGGGCGCGTCTCTGGCTACACCTTC
CASSEGVRGRVSGYTF
>TRBV9|TRBJ2-2|TRBD2|.
TGTGCCAGCAGCTCCCGGGGGGACTTCCTAGGCGGGGAGCTGTTTTTT
CASSSRGDFLGGELFF
>TRBV15|TRBJ1-1|.|once
TGTGCCACCAGCAGAGATGTGAACACTGAAGCTTTCTTT
CATSRDVNTEAFF